Listed here is a single T cell receptor beta chain. This specimen belongs to a study of blood T cell repertoires in COVID-19. TCRdb's copy holds only in-frame clones and misses some; the assay was immunoSEQ multiplex PCR. The table has approximately 140,000 clones, around four fifths seen once. This CDR3 spans 16 amino acids. V lost 4 bases, J lost 7 bases, and 11 bases stayed unmatched. CDR1 SGHTS and CDR2 YDEGEE come from the germline V gene. The TCR was taken from a man aged 35 to 55 with acute COVID-19. V and J are TRBV5-8 and TRBJ2-7, with 13 bases that match TRBD2. Material: PBMCs or T cells enriched from blood (not recorded which). The CDR3 region is CASSVWTSGSLGEQYF. As DNA, the CDR3 is TGTGCCAGCAGCGTATGGACTAGCGGGAGTCTGGGTGAGCAGTACTTC.